The present entry profiles one TCR beta chain with its context. This entry comes from a study of CD8 T cells in Susac syndrome. This CDR3 is built from 13 residues. The V end lost 0 bases, the J end lost 7 bases, and 10 bases lay between the germline ends. Germline values: CDR1 DFQATT, CDR2 SNEGSKA (reference sequence). TCR beta sequencing covered blood CD8+ and CD4+ T cells. In the multiple sclerosis control group, patients were treatment-naive and had stable or active relapsing-remitting disease. Purification of the CD8+ and CD4+ T cells relied on negative isolation, and TEMRA cells underwent FACS enrichment. With random hexamers, reverse transcription was performed on roughly 0.5 to 1 ug of RNA. An immunoSEQ multiplex PCR amplified TCR beta CDR3 over 54 Vbeta and 13 Jbeta. Via MiXCR, TCRdb re-called the immunoSEQ multiplex PCR reads, giving one row per CDR3 protein. The data contain 200,000 to 250,000 distinct CDR3 sequences, around 95% of them seen just once; the ten biggest clones take up around 0.07%.

The V call is TRBV20-1, the J call TRBJ2-4; unclear D gene. Material: CD4+ T cells from PBMCs. This receptor was taken from a human donor with multiple sclerosis. CDR3 amino acids: CSARDQARNIQYF. DNA for the CDR3: TGCAGTGCTAGAGATCAGGCGAGGAACATTCAGTACTTC.